Below, 32 T cell receptor gamma chains from the same sample are listed, as sequenced in a study of γδ T cells in repeated Plasmodium falciparum infection. TCRdb reapplied CATT to the multiplex PCR reads. The repertoire holds some 30,000 gamma-chain clones, with over 1.3% as singletons. Flow sorting of PBMC yielded separate Vgamma9/Vdelta2+ and Vdelta2-negative gammadelta T cell populations for bulk repertoire analysis. What was sequenced was gamma-delta T cells from blood. The receptors originated from a pool of human donors (malaria-infected and uninfected, not separated).

The V gene was identified as TRGV9, while no J gene was called. This CDR3 comprises 23 residues. Germline V CDR1 and CDR2: GITISATS, ISYDGTV (reference sequence). CDR3 sequence: CALWEVKELGKKIKVSGPGTKLF. As DNA, the CDR3 is TGTGCCTTGTGGGAGGTGAAAGAGTTGGGCAAAAAAATCAAGGTATCTGGTCCCGGAACAAAGCTTTTC.

A word on this clone: This DNA's translation differs at residue 7 from TCRdb's protein, which comes from a much larger clone; a read error is likely, and the protein shown is translated from the DNA. This chain connects TRGV3 to TRGJ1 or TRGJ2. Here the J gene came from matching the DNA to germline, since TCRdb omits it. Per the germline V gene, CDR1 is VTNTFY and CDR2 is YDVSTARD (reference sequence). The V gene end was trimmed by 5 bases and the J gene end by 9 bases; junction bases not matched to a gene: 7. This CDR3 region has 11 residues. The CDR3 loop is CATWARVKKLF. CDR3 in DNA: TGTGCCACCTGGGCAAGGGTTAAGAAACTCTTT.

With respect to this clone: A read error likely explains why the TCRdb protein, taken from a much larger clone, differs from this DNA's translation at residue 9; the protein shown is translated from the DNA. The chain recombines TRGV4 with TRGJ1 or TRGJ2. Here the J gene came from matching the DNA to germline, since TCRdb omits it. The V gene's germline CDR1 is EGSTGY and CDR2 YDSYTSSV. This CDR3 has 14 residues. V dropped 2 bases and J dropped 12; count of bases not matched to a gene: 16. CDR3: CATWDVEVRRRKLF. CDR3 nucleotide sequence: TGTGCCACCTGGGATGTGGAAGTCAGAAGGCGGAAACTCTTT.

This clone was counted many times. The mismatch at residue 4 between this DNA's translation and the TCRdb protein of a much larger clone likely reflects a read error; the protein shown is translated from the DNA. The identical CDR3 is also encoded by other nucleotide sequences in the sample. The V and J genes are TRGV9 and TRGJ1 or TRGJ2. TCRdb records no J gene; here it was assigned by comparing the DNA to germline. This CDR3 has 13 residues. Germline V gene sequence: CDR1 GITISATS, CDR2 ISYDGTV (reference sequence). The CDR3 is CALREVRYYKKLF. The CDR3 bases are TGTGCCTTGAGGGAGGTGAGATATTATAAGAAACTCTTT.

This clone was seen a few times. This is likely an artifact of a read error, given a far larger clone one base away. Other nucleotide sequences in the sample specify the same CDR3. The chain joins TRGV9 to TRGJP1. Matching the DNA to germline supplied the J gene, which TCRdb does not give. From germline, CDR1 is GITISATS and CDR2 ISYDGTV (reference sequence). CDR3 length: 15 amino acids. Here the CDR3 DNA reads TGTGCCTTGTGGGAGGTTAATACCACTGGCTGGTTCAAGATATTT. Encoded protein: CALWEVNTTGWFKIF.

This clone was observed at least ten times. A far larger clone is one base from this, pointing to a likely read error. The sample carries other DNA sequences with the same CDR3. This chain connects TRGV9 to TRGJ1 or TRGJ2. No J segment appears in TCRdb, so it was assigned here by matching the sequence to germline. The CDR3 extends over 14 amino acids. With 4 bases clipped from V and 12 bases from J, the junction kept 18 bases outside the gene matches. Germline lookup yields CDR1 GITISATS and CDR2 ISYDGTV (reference sequence). CDR3 in DNA: TGTGCCTTGTGGGATTCCACGGGGGGTAAGCGGAAACTCTTT. This encodes CALWDSTGGKRKLF.

This clone was recorded a few times. TCRdb lists the protein of a much larger clone for this DNA, which differs at residue 4, so this is likely a read error; the protein given here is translated from the DNA itself. The chain couples TRGV4 to TRGJP2. Germline matching of the DNA provided the J gene here, since TCRdb leaves it blank. Germline CDR1 EGSTGY, CDR2 YDSYTSSV. J lost 8 bases, V lost 9 bases, and 9 bases had no gene match. This CDR3 comprises 12 residues. The CDR3 bases are TGTGCCACCCGGGGGGTGGATTGGATCAAGACGTTT. Protein sequence: CATRGVDWIKTF.

Of note for this clone: TCRdb assigns this DNA the protein of a much larger clone, which departs from its translation at residue 3; this likely reflects a read error, and the protein shown comes from translating the DNA. V gene TRGV9 combines with J gene TRGJP. The J gene, missing from TCRdb, was assigned here through DNA to germline matching. The CDR3 is 17 amino acids. Germline V gives CDR1 GITISATS, CDR2 ISYDGTV (reference sequence). CDR3 DNA: TGTGCCTCGTGGGAGGCCCCAGTGGAGTTGGGCAAAAAAATCAAGGTATTT. Its translation: CASWEAPVELGKKIKVF.

This clone was detected a few times. With a far larger clone one base away, a read error is the likely cause. TRGV5 is the V gene, and the J gene was not called. Germline V lookup: CDR1 VINAFY, CDR2 YDVSNSKD. The CDR3 contains 15 residues. CDR3 protein: CATWDRPVDYYKKLF. CDR3 sequence (DNA): TGTGCCACCTGGGACAGGCCGGTTGATTATTATAAGAAGCTCTTT.

Details on this clone: A far larger clone is one nucleotide away, so this likely arose from a read error. Other DNA sequences of this sample code for an identical CDR3. This chain joins TRGV9 and TRGJ1 or TRGJ2. No J gene was available from TCRdb, and it was assigned here by a germline match of the DNA. There are 14 residues in the CDR3. Germline V gene data show CDR1 as GITISATS and CDR2 as ISYDGTV (reference sequence). The CDR3 is CALWEVQHYYKKLF. Here the CDR3 DNA reads TGTGCCCTGTGGGAGGTGCAACATTATTATAAGAAACTCTTT.

With regard to this clone: A read error likely explains why the TCRdb protein, taken from a much larger clone, differs from this DNA's translation at residue 5; the protein shown is translated from the DNA. The chain couples TRGV4 to TRGJ1 or TRGJ2. TCRdb carries no J gene annotation; the J gene was assigned here by matching the DNA with germline. The junction had 9 bases not matched to a gene; V was cut back by 5 bases and J by 5 bases. CDR3 length: 13 residues. Germline-derived CDR1 and CDR2 are EGSTGY and YDSYTSSV. The CDR3 nucleotides are TGTGCCACCTGGGGTGTCCCCCATTATAAGAAACTCTTT. This sequence encodes CATWGVPHYKKLF.

This clone was seen a handful of times. Translating this DNA gives a protein that differs at residue 4 from the TCRdb one, which belongs to a much larger clone; a read error is likely, and the protein shown is this translation. The CDR3 region has the DNA TGTGCCACCCGGGGCAATACCACTGGTTGGTTCAAGATATTT. This translates into CATRGNTTGWFKIF. The chain has TRGV8 and TRGJP1. As TCRdb names no J gene, one was assigned here on the basis of a DNA match to germline. The CDR3 spans 14 residues. The J segment lost 0 bases and the V segment lost 9 bases, leaving 7 bases of the junction unmatched. Germline V gives CDR1 VENAVY, CDR2 YDSYNSRV.

About this clone: This DNA's translation and the protein TCRdb lists, from a much larger clone, do not match at residue 9, likely due to a read error; the protein shown is translated from the DNA. The chain combines TRGV9 with TRGJP. No J segment appears in TCRdb, so it was assigned here by matching the sequence to germline. The CDR3 has 19 amino acids. J lost 4 bases, V lost 0 bases, and 9 bases had no gene match. Germline V lookup: CDR1 GITISATS, CDR2 ISYDGTV (reference sequence). The CDR3 bases are TGTGCCTTGTGGGAGGTGCGGGGCCCACAAGAGTTGGGCAAAAAAATCAAGGTATTT. Translation gives CALWEVRGPQELGKKIKVF.

This clone was seen many times. TCRdb lists the protein of a much larger clone for this DNA, which differs at residue 15, so this is likely a read error; the protein given here is translated from the DNA itself. The chain joins TRGV9 to TRGJP. TCRdb records no J gene; here it was assigned by comparing the DNA to germline. This CDR3 has 16 residues. Germline V CDR1 and CDR2: GITISATS, ISYDGTV (reference sequence). The V gene end was trimmed by 1 base and the J gene end by 23 bases; junction bases not matched to a gene: 20. The CDR3 loop is CALWEVRYGTGWFKVF. CDR3 DNA sequence: TGTGCCTTGTGGGAGGTCCGGTATGGCACTGGTTGGTTCAAGGTATTT.

This clone was counted at least ten times. TCRdb's entry gives the protein of a much larger clone, which mismatches this DNA's translation at residue 5, likely from a read error; the protein reported here is translated from the DNA. The chain has TRGV9 and TRGJ1 or TRGJ2. The J gene is not listed in TCRdb, so it was assigned here from a DNA match to germline. Germline loops: CDR1 GITISATS, CDR2 ISYDGTV (reference sequence). The CDR3 contains 10 residues. V trimming: 5 bases; J trimming: 12 bases; junction bases outside the gene matches: 7. CDR3 sequence (DNA): TGTGCCTTGTGGGGGCCCAGGAAACTCTTT. Protein: CALWGPRKLF.

In the case of this clone: The amino acid sequence in TCRdb belongs to a much larger clone and departs from this DNA's translation at residue 6, likely a sequencing read error; the sequence shown is translated from the DNA. The chain is built from TRGV9 and TRGJ1 or TRGJ2. In germline, CDR1 is GITISATS, CDR2 ISYDGTV (reference sequence). This CDR3 is 14 amino acids long. V shed 3 bases, J shed 7 bases, and the junction held 12 bases outside the gene matches. In DNA form, the CDR3 reads TGTGCCTTGTGGGAGATGCCGGCGGTGTATAAGAAACTCTTT. It encodes CALWEMPAVYKKLF.

There are many counts of this clone. The J gene is TRGJP, the V gene TRGV9. The V gene's germline CDR1 is GITISATS and CDR2 ISYDGTV (reference sequence). J lost 3 bases, V lost 2 bases, and 7 bases had no gene match. The CDR3 covers 18 residues. The CDR3: CALWEADPQELGKKIKVF. The CDR3 DNA is TGTGCCTTGTGGGAGGCAGACCCGCAAGAGTTGGGCAAAAAAATCAAGGTATTT.

This clone was recorded at least ten times. TCRdb's entry gives the protein of a much larger clone, which mismatches this DNA's translation at residue 11, likely from a read error; the protein reported here is translated from the DNA. No call exists for the J gene, whereas the V gene is TRGV9. Germline CDR1 GITISATS, CDR2 ISYDGTV (reference sequence). This CDR3 is built from 13 residues. This chain's CDR3 is CALWEPIGNKRLF. CDR3 DNA: TGTGCCTTGTGGGAGCCTATCGGGAATAAGAGACTCTTT.

This clone was counted many times. This likely stems from a read error, as it lies one base from a far larger clone. The sample contains more than one DNA sequence encoding this CDR3. The V call is TRGV9, the J call TRGJP. No J segment appears in TCRdb, so it was assigned here by matching the sequence to germline. The germline V gene encodes CDR1 GITISATS and CDR2 ISYDGTV (reference sequence). The length of the CDR3 is 17 residues. The CDR3 loop is CALWEVPTELGKKIKVF. The CDR3 bases are TGTGCCTTGTGGGAGGTCCCAACCGAGTTGGGCAAAAAGATCAAGGTATTT.

This clone was counted many times. This DNA's translation and the protein TCRdb lists, from a much larger clone, do not match at residue 6, likely due to a read error; the protein shown is translated from the DNA. This chain links TRGV9 with TRGJP1. The J gene, missing from TCRdb, was assigned here through DNA to germline matching. Germline lookup yields CDR1 GITISATS and CDR2 ISYDGTV (reference sequence). There are 12 residues in the CDR3. CDR3 coding DNA: TGTGCCTTCTATACCTCTGGTTGGTTCAAGATATTT. Amino acids: CAFYTSGWFKIF.

In this sample, this clone turned up many times. This DNA translates differently at residue 11 from the TCRdb protein, which is that of a much larger clone; a read error is likely, and the protein shown is the DNA's own translation. The V and J genes are TRGV9 and TRGJP. Because TCRdb records no J gene, it was assigned here through a match of the DNA to germline. The CDR3 runs to 15 residues. CDR1 and CDR2 (germline): GITISATS, ISYDGTV (reference sequence). The DNA of the CDR3 is TGTGCCTTGTGGGAGGTGCGTCCGGGCAAAGAAATCAAGGTATTT. This sequence encodes CALWEVRPGKEIKVF.

This clone was observed a few times. The protein TCRdb lists belongs to a much larger clone and differs from this DNA's translation at residue 10, which points to a read error; the protein shown is made from the DNA. The rearrangement links TRGV3 to TRGJP2. Because TCRdb records no J gene, it was assigned here through a match of the DNA to germline. The V gene's germline CDR1 is VTNTFY and CDR2 YDVSTARD (reference sequence). The CDR3 is 14 amino acids. The CDR3: CATWEMRRDRIKTF. CDR3 nucleotide sequence: TGTGCCACCTGGGAAATGCGTCGTGATCGGATCAAGACGTTT.

Concerning this clone: This DNA translates differently at residue 3 from the TCRdb protein, which is that of a much larger clone; a read error is likely, and the protein shown is the DNA's own translation. J is TRGJ1 or TRGJ2 and V is TRGV5. No J segment appears in TCRdb, so it was assigned here by matching the sequence to germline. CDR1 is VINAFY and CDR2 is YDVSNSKD in the germline V gene. This CDR3 comprises 13 residues. CDR3 DNA sequence: TGTGCCGCCTGGGACAGGCACGGTTATAAGAAACTCTTT. Its translation is CAAWDRHGYKKLF.

This clone was detected many times. The protein TCRdb lists belongs to a much larger clone and differs from this DNA's translation at residue 6, which points to a read error; the protein shown is made from the DNA. The chain joins TRGV9 to TRGJP. V shed 5 bases and J 5 bases; nucleotides not matched to a gene: 6. The CDR3 spans 16 residues. Germline V gene sequence: CDR1 GITISATS, CDR2 ISYDGTV (reference sequence). CDR3 nucleotides: TGTGCCTTGTGGGGCCGTAAAGAGTTGGGCAAAAAAATCAAGGTATTT. Translation: CALWGRKELGKKIKVF.

Many counts were recorded for this clone. The protein that TCRdb holds for this DNA derives from a much larger clone and differs from the translated DNA at residue 9, which likely indicates a read error; the protein shown here is translated from the DNA. The chain's CDR3 is CATWDRQGNWIKTF. In DNA form, the CDR3 reads TGTGCCACCTGGGACAGGCAGGGAAATTGGATCAAGACGTTT. V usage is TRGV3 and J usage is TRGJP2. Here the J gene came from matching the DNA to germline, since TCRdb omits it. J lost 9 bases, V lost 0 bases, and 7 bases had no gene match. Germline CDR1 and CDR2: VTNTFY and YDVSTARD (reference sequence). The CDR3 runs 14 residues.

There are many counts of this clone. TCRdb shows a much larger clone's protein in place of this DNA's translation, and the two differ at residue 3, likely through a read error; the protein shown is translated from the DNA. The chain carries TRGV4 and TRGJ1 or TRGJ2. Germline CDR1 and CDR2: EGSTGY and YDSYTSSV. CDR3 length equals 10 residues. The chain's CDR3 is CAAWDYKKLF. CDR3 bases: TGTGCCGCCTGGGATTATAAGAAACTCTTT.

This chain links TRGV9 with TRGJ1 or TRGJ2. TCRdb records no J gene; here it was assigned by comparing the DNA to germline. The CDR3 covers 15 residues. V gave up 12 bases and J gave up 5 bases; unmatched junction bases: 22. In germline, CDR1 is GITISATS, CDR2 ISYDGTV (reference sequence). The CDR3: CAMKEVTRTNYKKLF. DNA for the CDR3: TGTGCCATGAAAGAGGTTACTAGAACCAATTATAAGAAACTCTTT.

This clone was counted a few times. This DNA's translation and the protein TCRdb lists, from a much larger clone, do not match at residue 5, likely due to a read error; the protein shown is translated from the DNA. V usage is TRGV3 and J usage is TRGJ1 or TRGJ2. Since TCRdb gives no J gene, matching the DNA to germline was used here to assign it. J gave up 4 bases and V 5 bases, and 8 bases lay outside the gene matches. The CDR3 has 13 amino acids. Germline V lookup: CDR1 VTNTFY, CDR2 YDVSTARD (reference sequence). The CDR3 DNA reads TGTGCCACCTGGGTCTACAGGTATTATAAGAAACTCTTT. It codes for CATWVYRYYKKLF.

The table lists this clone with many counts. The translation of this DNA and the TCRdb protein of a much larger clone differ at residue 9, probably owing to a read error; the protein shown here is translated from the DNA. The V call is TRGV9, the J call TRGJ1 or TRGJ2. TCRdb supplies no J gene; here it was assigned by aligning the nucleotide sequence to germline. CDR1 is GITISATS and CDR2 is ISYDGTV in the germline V gene (reference sequence). CDR3 length: 13 residues. In DNA, the CDR3 is TGTGCCTTGTGGGAGGTGCGATATTGTAAGAAACTCTTT. It is translated as CALWEVRYCKKLF.

This clone has ten or more counts. The chain carries TRGV1 and TRGJ1 or TRGJ2. TRGV1 is reported as an ORF; its role is uncertain. V shed 3 bases and J 8 bases; nucleotides not matched to a gene: 10. There are 13 residues in the CDR3. CDR3 region: CATWDRSCNKKLF. Here the CDR3 DNA reads TGTGCCACCTGGGACCGATCTTGTAATAAGAAACTCTTT.

This clone was recorded a few times. A read error likely explains why the TCRdb protein, taken from a much larger clone, differs from this DNA's translation at residue 8; the protein shown is translated from the DNA. The J gene is TRGJ1 or TRGJ2, the V gene TRGV9. TCRdb lists no J gene, so it was determined here by aligning the DNA to germline. The CDR3 has 14 residues. V was pared by 1 base and J by 4 bases, with 7 bases of the junction left unmatched. CDR1 and CDR2 from the germline V gene are GITISATS and ISYDGTV (reference sequence). The CDR3 reads CALWEVQSYYKKLF. The DNA of the CDR3 is TGTGCCTTGTGGGAGGTCCAGTCGTATTATAAGAAACTCTTT.

This clone was picked up many times. Given a far larger clone just one base away, this is likely a sequencing read error. The sample has other DNA sequences that encode this CDR3 too. The V gene is TRGV9, the J gene TRGJP. The CDR3 extends over 19 amino acids. Germline V gene data show CDR1 as GITISATS and CDR2 as ISYDGTV (reference sequence). The CDR3 DNA follows: TGTGCCTTGTGGGAGGTGCATTTGGTGAGGGAGTTGGGCAAAAAGATCAAGGTATTT. Amino acid sequence: CALWEVHLVRELGKKIKVF.